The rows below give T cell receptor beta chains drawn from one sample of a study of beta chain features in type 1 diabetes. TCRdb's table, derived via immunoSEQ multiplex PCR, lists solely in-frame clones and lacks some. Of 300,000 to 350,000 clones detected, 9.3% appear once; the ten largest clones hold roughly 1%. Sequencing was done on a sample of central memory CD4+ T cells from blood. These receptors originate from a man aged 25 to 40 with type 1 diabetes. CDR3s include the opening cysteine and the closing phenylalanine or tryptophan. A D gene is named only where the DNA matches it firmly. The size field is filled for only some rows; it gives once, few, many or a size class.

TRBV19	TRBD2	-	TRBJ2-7	CASSTVTSGGEYEQYF	TGTGCCAGTAGTACGGTAACTAGCGGGGGAGAGTACGAGCAGTACTTC
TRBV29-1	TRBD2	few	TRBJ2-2	CGGLAITGELFF	TGCGGGGGACTAGCGATTACCGGGGAGCTGTTTTTT
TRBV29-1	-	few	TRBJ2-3	CSVVSVVKQTDTQYF	TGCAGCGTTGTCTCCGTCGTCAAGCAGACAGATACGCAGTATTTT
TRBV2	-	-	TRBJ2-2	CASSVKAGFNTGELFF	TGTGCCAGCAGTGTAAAGGCAGGGTTCAACACCGGGGAGCTGTTTTTT
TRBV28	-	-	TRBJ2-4	CASLGLAKNIQYF	TGTGCCAGCCTGGGGTTAGCCAAAAACATTCAGTACTTC
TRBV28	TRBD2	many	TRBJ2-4	CASSGSPSGGPKNIQYF	TGTGCCAGCAGTGGGAGCCCTAGCGGGGGACCCAAAAACATTCAGTACTTC
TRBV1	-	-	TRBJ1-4	CTSRGDSYEKLFF	TGCACCAGCCGGGGGGACAGCTATGAAAAACTGTTTTTT
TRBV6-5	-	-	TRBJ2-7	CASRNTWDTTYEQYF	TGTGCCAGCAGGAATACCTGGGACACCACCTACGAGCAGTACTTC
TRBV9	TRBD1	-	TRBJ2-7	CASSAGTGFKQYF	TGTGCCAGCAGCGCCGGGACAGGGTTTAAGCAGTACTTC
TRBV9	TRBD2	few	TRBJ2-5	CASSVNAGGLETQYF	TGTGCCAGCAGCGTCAATGCGGGGGGGCTGGAGACCCAGTACTTC
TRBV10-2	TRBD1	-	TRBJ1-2	CAAGTGTNYGYTF	TGCGCCGCCGGGACAGGGACTAACTATGGCTACACCTTC
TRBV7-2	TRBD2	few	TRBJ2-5	CASSPNTSGQETQYF	TGTGCCAGCAGCCCCAATACTAGCGGCCAAGAGACCCAGTACTTC
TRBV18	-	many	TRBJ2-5	CASSPGFKETQYF	TGTGCCAGCTCACCGGGTTTCAAAGAGACCCAGTACTTC
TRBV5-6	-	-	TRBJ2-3	CASSWRDSHTDTQYF	TGTGCCAGCAGCTGGCGGGACTCCCACACAGATACGCAGTATTTT
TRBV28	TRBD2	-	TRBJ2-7	CASSLSAGGSGYEQYF	TGTGCCAGCAGTTTATCAGCGGGGGGGTCGGGCTACGAGCAGTACTTC
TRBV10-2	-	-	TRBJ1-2	CASSDGVTNYGYTF	TGCGCCAGCAGTGACGGAGTGACTAACTATGGCTACACCTTC
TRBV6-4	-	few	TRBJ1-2	CASSDTDSTRRGYTF	TGTGCCAGCAGTGACACCGACTCGACGCGACGGGGCTACACCTTC
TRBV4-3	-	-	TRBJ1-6	CASSQSAVLYNSPLHF	TGCGCCAGCAGCCAATCTGCTGTCCTCTATAATTCACCCCTCCACTTT
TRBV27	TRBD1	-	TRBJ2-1	CASSYNRGQYLVEQFF	TGTGCCAGCAGTTATAACAGGGGGCAGTACCTCGTTGAGCAGTTCTTC
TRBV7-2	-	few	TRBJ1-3	CASSLDQGRNAIYF	TGTGCCAGCAGCTTAGACCAGGGGAGAAACGCCATATATTTT
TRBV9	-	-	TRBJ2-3	CASSPQHWGSTDTQYF	TGTGCCAGCAGCCCCCAACACTGGGGGTCCACAGATACGCAGTATTTT
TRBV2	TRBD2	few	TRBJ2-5	CASRERLAGVQETQYF	TGTGCCAGCAGGGAAAGACTAGCGGGGGTCCAAGAGACCCAGTACTTC
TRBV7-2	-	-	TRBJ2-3	CASSTYLDTQYF	TGTGCCAGCAGCACCTACCTAGATACGCAGTATTTT
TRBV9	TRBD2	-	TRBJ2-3	CASTSGGAGDTQYF	TGTGCCAGCACTAGCGGGGGGGCAGGAGATACGCAGTATTTT
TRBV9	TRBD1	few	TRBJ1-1	CASSQGVMNTEAFF	TGTGCCAGCAGCCAGGGGGTCATGAACACTGAAGCTTTCTTT
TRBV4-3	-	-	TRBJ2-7	CASSQDVTPSYEQYF	TGCGCCAGCAGCCAAGATGTCACGCCATCCTACGAGCAGTACTTC
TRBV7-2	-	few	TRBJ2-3	CASSLVGRFTDTQYF	TGTGCCAGCAGCTTAGTTGGCAGATTCACAGATACGCAGTATTTT
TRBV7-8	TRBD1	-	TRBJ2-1	CASSPGQGAVNEQFF	TGTGCCAGCAGCCCGGGACAGGGGGCGGTAAATGAGCAGTTCTTC
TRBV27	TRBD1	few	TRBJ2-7	CASSLSGTGGSYEQYF	TGTGCCAGCAGTTTATCGGGGACAGGGGGCTCCTACGAGCAGTACTTC
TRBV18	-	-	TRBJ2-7	CASSPGAASSYEQYF	TGTGCCAGCTCACCTGGAGCGGCAAGCTCCTACGAGCAGTACTTC
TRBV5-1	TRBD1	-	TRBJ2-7	CASSLNGQGYEQYF	TGCGCCAGCAGCTTGAATGGACAGGGATACGAGCAGTACTTC
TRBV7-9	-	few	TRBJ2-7	CASSPSRDNHEQYF	TGTGCCAGCAGCCCCTCCCGGGACAACCACGAGCAGTACTTC
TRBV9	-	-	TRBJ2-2	CASSVGTAPDTGELFF	TGTGCCAGCAGCGTAGGGACCGCGCCTGACACCGGGGAGCTGTTTTTT
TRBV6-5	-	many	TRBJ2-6	CASRVSGANVLTF	TGTGCCAGCAGAGTTTCTGGGGCCAACGTCCTGACTTTC
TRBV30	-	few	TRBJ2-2	CAWRKGVFGTGELFF	TGTGCCTGGAGAAAGGGTGTTTTTGGGACCGGGGAGCTGTTTTTT
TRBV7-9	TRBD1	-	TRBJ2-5	CASSQDRSQETQYF	TGTGCCAGCAGCCAGGACAGGAGCCAAGAGACCCAGTACTTC
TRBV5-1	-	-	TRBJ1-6	CASSGGESGSPLHF	TGCGCCAGCAGCGGCGGGGAATCTGGGTCACCCCTCCACTTT
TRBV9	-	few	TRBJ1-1	CASSVDLHNTEAFF	TGTGCCAGCAGCGTAGACTTGCATAACACTGAAGCTTTCTTT
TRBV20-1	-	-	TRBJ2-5	CSARVEETQYF	TGCAGTGCTAGGGTGGAAGAGACCCAGTACTTC
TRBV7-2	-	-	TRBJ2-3	CASSKGGGTDTQYF	TGTGCCAGCAGCAAGGGCGGGGGCACAGATACGCAGTATTTT
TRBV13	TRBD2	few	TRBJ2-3	CASSLKLAGSTDTQYF	TGTGCCAGCAGCTTAAAACTAGCGGGTAGCACAGATACGCAGTATTTT
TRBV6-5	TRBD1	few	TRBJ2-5	CASYGQGFQETQYF	TGTGCCAGCTACGGACAGGGATTCCAAGAGACCCAGTACTTC
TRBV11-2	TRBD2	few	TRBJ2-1	CASSLRLAGVYNEQFF	TGTGCCAGCAGCCTTAGACTAGCGGGAGTTTACAATGAGCAGTTCTTC
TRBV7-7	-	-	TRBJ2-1	CASSLDQTSHEQFF	TGTGCTAGCAGCTTAGACCAGACTAGTCATGAGCAGTTCTTC
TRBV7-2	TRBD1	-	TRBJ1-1	CASSRGTGNTEAFF	TGTGCCAGCAGCCGCGGGACAGGGAATACTGAAGCTTTCTTT
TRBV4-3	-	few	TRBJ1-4	CASSQRPGSTTGANEKLFF	TGCGCCAGCAGCCAGAGACCGGGATCAACGACGGGGGCTAATGAAAAACTGTTTTTT
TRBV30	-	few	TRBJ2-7	CAWSVRREGEQYF	TGTGCCTGGAGTGTACGCAGAGAAGGCGAGCAGTACTTC
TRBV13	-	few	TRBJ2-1	CASSETPRGEQFF	TGTGCCAGCAGCGAAACCCCTAGGGGGGAGCAGTTCTTC
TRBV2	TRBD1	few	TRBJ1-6	CASGQAENSPLHF	TGTGCCAGCGGACAGGCCGAAAATTCACCCCTCCACTTT
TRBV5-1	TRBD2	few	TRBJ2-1	CASSRPGLAYNEQFF	TGCGCCAGCAGCCGACCGGGACTAGCCTACAATGAGCAGTTCTTC
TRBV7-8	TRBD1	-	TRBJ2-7	CASSLGTAWDEQYF	TGTGCCAGCAGCTTGGGGACAGCTTGGGACGAGCAGTACTTC
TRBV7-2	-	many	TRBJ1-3	CASSRLPTGGDTIYF	TGTGCCAGCAGCCGCCTGCCAACCGGGGGCGACACCATATATTTT
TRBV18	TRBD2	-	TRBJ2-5	CASSPPGLAETQYF	TGTGCCAGCTCACCACCGGGACTAGCGGAGACCCAGTACTTC
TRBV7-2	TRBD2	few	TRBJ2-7	CASSQPNGPGGSKEQYF	TGTGCCAGCAGCCAACCCAACGGACCGGGAGGATCTAAGGAGCAGTACTTC
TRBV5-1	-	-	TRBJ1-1	CASSLQVDTEAFF	TGCGCCAGCAGCTTGCAGGTGGACACTGAAGCTTTCTTT
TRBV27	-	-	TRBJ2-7	CASSLSNRAYEQYF	TGTGCCAGCAGTTTAAGCAACAGAGCCTACGAGCAGTACTTC
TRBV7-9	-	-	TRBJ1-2	CASSFKGRGYGYTF	TGTGCCAGCAGCTTTAAGGGTCGTGGGTATGGCTACACCTTC
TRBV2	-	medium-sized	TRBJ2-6	CASSEQSSGANVLTF	TGTGCCAGCAGTGAACAGAGCTCGGGGGCCAACGTCCTGACTTTC
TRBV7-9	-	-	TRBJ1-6	CASSLAANSPLHF	TGTGCCAGCAGCTTAGCAGCGAATTCACCCCTCCACTTT